These T cell receptor beta chains were read from a single sample in a study of blood T cells in healthy people across ages. In TCRdb, the 5' RACE reads were re-called with MiXCR into one record per CDR3 protein. The sample has roughly 830,000 distinct CDR3 sequences; around 62% are singletons. Sequenced: blood. These receptors came from a man aged 25 to 40 in good health. The CDR3 runs from the conserved cysteine through the conserved F or W. The D gene is left open where the match is weak. The size entry is marked missing in some rows and otherwise reads once, few, many or a size class.

>TRBV4-1|NA|TRBD2|17|TRBJ2-7
TGCGCCAGCAGCCAAGATCAAGAACTAGCGGGGTCCTACGAGCAGTACTTC
CASSQDQELAGSYEQYF
>TRBV20-1|NA|TRBD1|14|TRBJ2-4
TGCAGTGCTAGCCCAGACAGGGGCAAAAACATTCAGTACTTC
CSASPDRGKNIQYF
>TRBV7-9|once|TRBD2|13|TRBJ2-5
TGTGCCAGCATAAGGGGACTAAACAATGAGCAGTACTTC
CASIRGLNNEQYF
>TRBV20-1|NA|TRBD2|15|TRBJ2-5
TGCAGTGCTAGAGATCCCAGCGGGGGGAAAGAGACCCAGTACTTC
CSARDPSGGKETQYF
>TRBV6-6|NA|TRBD2|15|TRBJ2-1
TGTGCCAGCAGTTGGCTAGCGGGGGCGATCGGAGAGCAGTTCTTC
CASSWLAGAIGEQFF
>TRBV20-1|NA|TRBD1|18|TRBJ2-3
TGCAGTGCTAGACCCAACCGGCTCAAGGGGGCTAGCACAGATACGCAGTATTTT
CSARPNRLKGASTDTQYF
>TRBV20-1|few|TRBD1|13|TRBJ2-5
TGCAGTGCTTCCCCCGGGACAGAAGGGACCCAGTACTTC
CSASPGTEGTQYF
>TRBV7-9|few|NA|16|TRBJ1-2
TGTGCCAGCAGCTTGATGTCGGGGACAAGTCGCTATGGCTACACCTTC
CASSLMSGTSRYGYTF
>TRBV7-3|NA|NA|15|TRBJ1-6
TGTGCCAGCAGCCGAGGGGGGGAGGGTAATTCACCCCTCCACTTT
CASSRGGEGNSPLHF
>TRBV6-2/TRBV6-3|NA|NA|14|TRBJ2-7
TGTGCCACCATACGGGCAGGGGCCTCCTACGAGCAGTACTTC
CATIRAGASYEQYF
>TRBV27|NA|TRBD2|18|TRBJ2-3
TGTGCCAGCAGTTCCCCCAGGGGGCTAGCGGGGGTCGCAGATACGCAGTATTTT
CASSSPRGLAGVADTQYF
>TRBV27|once|NA|14|TRBJ2-1
TGTGCCAGCAGTTTACTGGTCTCCTACAATGAGCAGTTCTTC
CASSLLVSYNEQFF
>TRBV6-2/TRBV6-3|NA|TRBD1|18|TRBJ2-7
TGTGCCAGCAGTTACTCGATAGGACAGGGAGTCGACTCCTACGAGCAGTACTTC
CASSYSIGQGVDSYEQYF
>TRBV27|NA|TRBD2|18|TRBJ2-7
TGTGCCAGCAGTTTAAGATACCTTAGACTAGCGGGAACCTACGAGCAGTACTTC
CASSLRYLRLAGTYEQYF
>TRBV6-5|NA|NA|14|TRBJ2-1
TGTGCCAGCACCCAGGGTGTGGGATGGAATGAGCAGTTCTTC
CASTQGVGWNEQFF
>TRBV7-9|NA|NA|16|TRBJ2-1
TGTGCCAGCAGCTCAAACGGGGGACAGCGGTACAATGAGCAGTTCTTC
CASSSNGGQRYNEQFF
>TRBV6-6|NA|TRBD1|15|TRBJ1-6
TGTGCCAGCAGTTCCCACGGGACAGGGAATTCACCCCTCCACTTT
CASSSHGTGNSPLHF
>TRBV14|once|NA|14|TRBJ1-1
TGTGCCAGCAGCCGGACAGAGCGTCCCCATGAAGCTTTCTTT
CASSRTERPHEAFF
>TRBV2|few|NA|15|TRBJ2-7
TGTGCCAGCAGTGGGGGAAGGGGCAGCTCCTACGAGCAGTACTTC
CASSGGRGSSYEQYF
>TRBV7-2|few|NA|14|TRBJ2-1
TGTGCCAGCAGCTTTGCTGACCCCTCAGGGGAGCAGTTCTTC
CASSFADPSGEQFF
>TRBV28|few|NA|11|TRBJ1-3
TGTGCCAGCAGGACAATAGACACCATATATTTT
CASRTIDTIYF
>TRBV3-1|few|NA|16|TRBJ2-7
TGTGCCAGCAGCCAAGAGCTGCCCCAGTTCCTCTACGAGCAGTACTTC
CASSQELPQFLYEQYF
>TRBV9|NA|TRBD1|15|TRBJ2-7
TGTGCCAGCAGCGTGACAGGACAGGGAACCTACGAGCAGTACTTC
CASSVTGQGTYEQYF
>TRBV27|NA|TRBD1|12|TRBJ1-2
TGTGCCAGCAGGGGACAGGGGGTTGGCTACACCTTC
CASRGQGVGYTF
>TRBV20-1|NA|TRBD2|14|TRBJ2-1
TGCAGTGCTCAAATAGCGGGGGGCTTCAATGAGCAGTTCTTC
CSAQIAGGFNEQFF
>TRBV20-1|NA|NA|10|TRBJ2-5
TGCAGTGCTAGAATGGAGACCCAGTACTTC
CSARMETQYF
>TRBV7-2|many|NA|13|TRBJ2-5
TGTGCCAGCAGCTTAAGGGATAGAGAGACCCAGTACTTC
CASSLRDRETQYF
>TRBV11-1|few|NA|16|TRBJ2-1
TGTGCCAGCAGCTTAGCGGCTAGCGCGGGTTACAATGAGCAGTTCTTC
CASSLAASAGYNEQFF
>TRBV28|NA|NA|11|TRBJ2-5
TGTGCCAGCAGTTTTTCCGCGGGGCAGTACTTC
CASSFSAGQYF
>TRBV9|few|NA|15|TRBJ1-5
TGTGCCAGCAGCGTAGAAGGCGGAGGTCAGACGCCCCAGCATTTT
CASSVEGGGQTPQHF
>TRBV20-1|NA|TRBD1|16|TRBJ1-6
TGCAGTGCTGAAGGACAGGGGCCCTCGTCGATGGTACCCCTCCACTTT
CSAEGQGPSSMVPLHF
>TRBV6-2/TRBV6-3|NA|NA|16|TRBJ1-5
TGTGCCAGCAGTCCCGGTAGCGGGGGGTTCAATCAGCCCCAGCATTTT
CASSPGSGGFNQPQHF
>TRBV4-3|NA|NA|13|TRBJ1-4
TGCGCCAGCAGCCAAGCGACGGGGGAAAAACTGTTTTTT
CASSQATGEKLFF
>TRBV4-3|few|TRBD1|17|TRBJ2-7
TGCGCCAGCAGCCAAGGAATTCCGGGACAGGGGGCTTACGAGCAGTACTTC
CASSQGIPGQGAYEQYF
>TRBV7-9|few|NA|16|TRBJ1-2
TGTGCCAGCAGCTTAGCGTTGTCCGGGGATAACTATGGCTACACCTTC
CASSLALSGDNYGYTF
>TRBV4-2|many|NA|11|TRBJ2-4
TGTGCCAGCAGCCAAGGCAACATTCAGTACTTC
CASSQGNIQYF
>TRBV2|NA|NA|13|TRBJ1-2
TGTGCCACCCAGCCGGACGGATACTATGGCTACACCTTC
CATQPDGYYGYTF
>TRBV4-3|once|TRBD2|15|TRBJ2-2
TGCGCCAGCAGCCAAGATACTAGCGGGTCCGGGGAGCTGTTTTTT
CASSQDTSGSGELFF
>TRBV15|NA|TRBD2|17|TRBJ2-1
TGTACCACCAGCAGAGTGGGAGGGCAGGGATCCTACAATGAGCAGTTCTTC
CTTSRVGGQGSYNEQFF
>TRBV7-9|NA|TRBD1|15|TRBJ1-2
TGTGCCAGCAGCTATAGTCGACAGGGGGCTAAAGGCTACACCTTC
CASSYSRQGAKGYTF
>TRBV20-1|few|TRBD2|14|TRBJ2-5
TGCAGTGCTGTCAGGACTAGCGGGTTGGAGACCCAGTACTTC
CSAVRTSGLETQYF
>TRBV20-1|NA|TRBD2|14|TRBJ2-1
TGCAGTGCTAGACGCCTAGCGGGGGTCAATGAGCAGTTCTTC
CSARRLAGVNEQFF
>TRBV3-1|NA|TRBD2|18|TRBJ2-3
TGTGCCAGCAGCCAAGGTACCGAGGCGGGGGGTATAACAGATACGCAGTATTTT
CASSQGTEAGGITDTQYF
>TRBV7-2|NA|TRBD2|16|TRBJ2-2
TGTGCCAGCAGCTTAGCGCGCGGGGGGGCCACCGGGGAGCTGTTTTTT
CASSLARGGATGELFF
>TRBV28|NA|TRBD2|17|TRBJ2-7
TGTGCCAGCACCGAACCCCCGGCTAGCGGGGAATCCTACGAGCAGTACTTC
CASTEPPASGESYEQYF
>TRBV12-3/TRBV12-4|NA|TRBD2|16|TRBJ2-5
TGTGCCAGCAGTTTAGTTTTGGGGGGGTACCAAGAGACCCAGTACTTC
CASSLVLGGYQETQYF
>TRBV21-1|once|NA|19|TRBJ1-6
TGTGCCAGCACACGACAAGCCCCCCCCCGGACAGATACTAATTCACCCCTCCACTTT
CASTRQAPPRTDTNSPLHF
>TRBV29-1|NA|NA|13|TRBJ1-6
TGCAGCGTTATGATTGCAGGTGATTCACCCCTCCACTTT
CSVMIAGDSPLHF
>TRBV12-3/TRBV12-4|NA|TRBD1|17|TRBJ2-5
TGTGCCAGCAGCCTAGACCTGACAGGGAGAGGGCAAGAGACCCAGTACTTC
CASSLDLTGRGQETQYF
>TRBV6-5|once|TRBD2|15|TRBJ2-3
TGTGCCAGCAGTAAGGGACTAGTACTGACAGATACGCAGTATTTT
CASSKGLVLTDTQYF